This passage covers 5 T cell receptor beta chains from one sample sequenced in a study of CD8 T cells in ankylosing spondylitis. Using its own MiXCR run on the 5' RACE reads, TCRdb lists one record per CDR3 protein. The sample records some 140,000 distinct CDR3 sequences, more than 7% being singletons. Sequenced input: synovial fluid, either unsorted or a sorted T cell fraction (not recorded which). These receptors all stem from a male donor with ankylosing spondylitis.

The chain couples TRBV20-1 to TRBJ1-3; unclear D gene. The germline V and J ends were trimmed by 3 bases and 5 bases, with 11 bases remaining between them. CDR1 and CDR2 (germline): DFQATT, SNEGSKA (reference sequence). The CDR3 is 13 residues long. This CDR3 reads CSASPGSRNTIYF. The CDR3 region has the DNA TGCAGTGCTAGTCCCGGGTCCCGAAACACCATATATTTT.

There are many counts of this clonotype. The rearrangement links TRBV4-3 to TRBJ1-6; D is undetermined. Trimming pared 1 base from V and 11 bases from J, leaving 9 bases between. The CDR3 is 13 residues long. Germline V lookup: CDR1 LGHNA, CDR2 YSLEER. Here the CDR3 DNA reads TGCGCCAGCAGCCAAGTCGGGGAGGCACCCCTCCACTTT. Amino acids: CASSQVGEAPLHF.

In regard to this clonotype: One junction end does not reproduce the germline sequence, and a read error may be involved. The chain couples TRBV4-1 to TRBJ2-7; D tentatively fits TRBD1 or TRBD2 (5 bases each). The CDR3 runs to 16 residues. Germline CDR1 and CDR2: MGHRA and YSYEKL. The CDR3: CASSQRDRGSPYEQYF. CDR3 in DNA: TGCGCCAGCAGCCAAAGGGACCGCGGAAGTCCTTACGAGCAGTACTTT.

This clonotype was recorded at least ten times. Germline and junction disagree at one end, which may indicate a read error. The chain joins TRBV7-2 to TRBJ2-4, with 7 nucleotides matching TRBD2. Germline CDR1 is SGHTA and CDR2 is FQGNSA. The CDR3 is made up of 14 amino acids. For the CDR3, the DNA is TGTGCCAGCAGCGTAGCATGGGACTACAACATTCAGTACTTC. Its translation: CASSVAWDYNIQYF.

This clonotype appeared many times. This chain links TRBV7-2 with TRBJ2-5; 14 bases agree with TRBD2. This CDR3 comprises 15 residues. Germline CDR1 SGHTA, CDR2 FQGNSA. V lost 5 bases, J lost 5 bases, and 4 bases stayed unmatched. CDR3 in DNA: TGTGCCAGCAGCAAAAGGACTAGCGGGGGGGAGACCCAGTACTTC. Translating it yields CASSKRTSGGETQYF.